The present T cell receptor beta chain was sequenced within a study of T cells in Graves' hyperthyroidism and ophthalmopathy. Study findings and constraints: Most clonotypes expanded in the thyroid (above 0.001) were also present in blood. Researchers report that a 13 V-J model separated ophthalmopathy from stable hyperthyroidism.

Trimming shortened V by 3 bases and J by 6 bases, and 25 bases separated the two germline ends. The germline V gene has CDR1 DFQATT and CDR2 SNEGSKA (reference sequence). CDR3 length: 17 residues. RNA transcripts gave rise to amplified TCR beta CDR3 regions. First-round RT-PCR targeting the TCR CDR3 was performed with the HTBI primer set. TCRdb independently ran MiXCR on the multiplex PCR reads; one entry per CDR3 protein. The sample lists some 440,000 distinct CDR3 sequences; about 15% were seen once. Newly diagnosed hyperthyroidism patients aged 18 to 65 years had disease lasting under 2 months. Reasons for excluding patients were uncontrolled infection, other autoimmune disease, pregnancy or lactation. A remark on this clonotype: Antigen specificity is unknown. This could be a read error, since a much larger clone is one nucleotide away.

The sequenced material came from blood. This sequence was found in a woman between 18 and 29 years old with Graves' hyperthyroidism. The rearrangement joins TRBV20-1 to TRBJ2-3; D perhaps matches TRBD1 (6 bases). CDR3 DNA sequence: TGCAGTGCTAGGGGGGCCCTGCATCCTGAGGGGTGGGATACGCAGTATTTT. It yields the protein CSARGALHPEGWDTQYF.